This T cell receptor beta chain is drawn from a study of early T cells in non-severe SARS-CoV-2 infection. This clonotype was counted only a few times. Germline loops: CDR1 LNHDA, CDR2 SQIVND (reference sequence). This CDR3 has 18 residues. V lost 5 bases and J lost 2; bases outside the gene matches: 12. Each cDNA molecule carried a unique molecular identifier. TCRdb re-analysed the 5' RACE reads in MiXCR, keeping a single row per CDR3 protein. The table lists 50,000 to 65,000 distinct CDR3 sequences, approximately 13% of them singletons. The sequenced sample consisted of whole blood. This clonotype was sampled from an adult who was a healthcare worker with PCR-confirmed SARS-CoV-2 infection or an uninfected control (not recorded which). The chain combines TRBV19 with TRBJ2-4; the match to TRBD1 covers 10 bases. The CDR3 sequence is CASSDRGQGSVTKNIQYF. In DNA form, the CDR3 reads TGTGCCAGTAGTGACAGGGGGCAGGGTAGTGTGACCAAAAACATTCAGTACTTC.